The clone carrying this T cell receptor (beta chain) occurred many times. Donor samples were obtained from healthy Caucasian individuals from Russia, aged about 6 to 100. The V gene lost 1 base and the J gene lost 0 bases, with 10 bases spanning the gap. Germline V gives CDR1 MGHRA, CDR2 YSYEKL. The CDR3 length is 16 residues. The data were taken from a study of blood T cells in healthy people across ages. Overall study context: Roughly one uniquely barcoded beta molecule per two T cells was captured.

Alongside a J-beta primer mix, a sample-barcoded 5' primer served in a second PCR lasting about 7 to 12 cycles. TCRdb itself ran the 5' RACE reads through MiXCR, one entry per CDR3 protein. The table lists hundreds of thousands of distinct CDR3 sequences, roughly 41% of them singletons, with about 32% in the top ten. This TCR derives from an elderly man in good health. The sequenced sample consisted of blood. The chain has TRBV4-1 and TRBJ2-1, with D hard to call. The CDR3 is CASSQVNLVSYNEQFF. In DNA form, the CDR3 reads TGCGCCAGCAGCCAAGTTAATCTAGTCTCCTACAATGAGCAGTTCTTC.